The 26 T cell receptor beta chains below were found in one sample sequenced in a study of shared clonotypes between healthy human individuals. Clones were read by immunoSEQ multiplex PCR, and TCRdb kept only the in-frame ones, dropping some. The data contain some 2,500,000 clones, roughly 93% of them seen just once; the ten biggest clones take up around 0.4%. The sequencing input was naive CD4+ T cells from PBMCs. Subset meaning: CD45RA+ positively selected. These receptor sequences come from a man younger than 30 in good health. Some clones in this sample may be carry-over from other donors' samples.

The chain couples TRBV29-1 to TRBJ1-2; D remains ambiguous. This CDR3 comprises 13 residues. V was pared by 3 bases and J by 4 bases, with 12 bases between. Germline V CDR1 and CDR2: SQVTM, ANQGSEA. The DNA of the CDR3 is TGCAGCGTTGATAGGTCGGAAGTCTATGGCTACACCTTC. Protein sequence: CSVDRSEVYGYTF.

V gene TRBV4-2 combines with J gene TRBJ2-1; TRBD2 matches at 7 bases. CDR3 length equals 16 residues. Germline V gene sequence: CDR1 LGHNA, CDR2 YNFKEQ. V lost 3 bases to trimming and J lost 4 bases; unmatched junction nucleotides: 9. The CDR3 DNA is TGTGCCAGCAGCCAGTACCGGGGGGAGGGTTACAATGAGCAGTTCTTC. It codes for CASSQYRGEGYNEQFF.

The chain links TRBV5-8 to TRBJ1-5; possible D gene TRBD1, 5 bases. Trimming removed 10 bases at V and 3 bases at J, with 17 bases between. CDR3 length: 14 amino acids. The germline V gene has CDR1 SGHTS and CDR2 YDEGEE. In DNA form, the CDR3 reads TGTGCCTCGATATGGGGGGGTCCCAATCAGCCCCAGCATTTT. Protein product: CASIWGGPNQPQHF.

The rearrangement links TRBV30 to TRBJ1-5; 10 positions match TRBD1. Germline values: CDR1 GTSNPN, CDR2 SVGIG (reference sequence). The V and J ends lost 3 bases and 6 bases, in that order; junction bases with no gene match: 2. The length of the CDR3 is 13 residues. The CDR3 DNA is TGTGCCTGGAGGGGGGACAGGGGTCAGCCCCAGCATTTT. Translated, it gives CAWRGDRGQPQHF.

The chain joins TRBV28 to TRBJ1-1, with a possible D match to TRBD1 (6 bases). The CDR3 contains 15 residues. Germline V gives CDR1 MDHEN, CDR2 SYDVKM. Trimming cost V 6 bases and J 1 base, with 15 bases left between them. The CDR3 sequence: CASRAPGTPNTEAFF. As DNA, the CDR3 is TGTGCCAGCAGAGCGCCCGGGACACCGAACACTGAAGCTTTCTTT.

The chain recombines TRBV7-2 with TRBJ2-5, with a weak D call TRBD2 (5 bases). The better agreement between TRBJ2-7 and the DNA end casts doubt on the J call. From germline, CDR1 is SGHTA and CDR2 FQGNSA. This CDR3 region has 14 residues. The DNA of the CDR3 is TGTGCCAGCAGCTCGCATGCGGGTTCGGGCGAGCAGTACTTC. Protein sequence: CASSSHAGSGEQYF.

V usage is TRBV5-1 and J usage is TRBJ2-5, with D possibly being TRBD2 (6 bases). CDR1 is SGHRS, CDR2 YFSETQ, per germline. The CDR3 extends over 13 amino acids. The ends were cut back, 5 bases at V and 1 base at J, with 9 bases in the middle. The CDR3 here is CASRFSGQETQYF. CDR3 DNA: TGCGCCAGCAGATTTAGCGGCCAAGAGACCCAGTACTTC.

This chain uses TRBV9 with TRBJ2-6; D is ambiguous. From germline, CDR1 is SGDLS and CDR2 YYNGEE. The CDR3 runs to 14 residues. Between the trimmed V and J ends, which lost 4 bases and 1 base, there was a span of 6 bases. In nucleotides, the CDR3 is TGTGCCAGCAGCCGTGAATCTGGGGCCAACGTCCTGACTTTC. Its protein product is CASSRESGANVLTF.

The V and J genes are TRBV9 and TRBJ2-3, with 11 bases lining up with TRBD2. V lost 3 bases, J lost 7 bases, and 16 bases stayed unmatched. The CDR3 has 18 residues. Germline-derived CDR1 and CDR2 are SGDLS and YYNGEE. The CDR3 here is CASSAGQYSGRAGYTQYF. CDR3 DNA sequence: TGTGCCAGCAGCGCCGGACAGTATAGCGGGAGGGCCGGATATACGCAGTATTTT. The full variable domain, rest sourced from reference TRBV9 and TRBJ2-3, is DSGVTQTPKHLITATGQRVTLRCSPRSGDLSVYWYQQSLDQGLQFLIQYYNGEERAKGNILERFSAQQFPDLHSELNLSSLELGDSALYFCASSAGQYSGRAGYTQYFGPGTRLTVL.

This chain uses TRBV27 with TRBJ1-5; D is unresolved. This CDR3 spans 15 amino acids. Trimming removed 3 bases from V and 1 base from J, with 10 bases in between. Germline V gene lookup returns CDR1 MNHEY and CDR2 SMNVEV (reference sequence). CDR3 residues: CASSFSRGSNQPQHF. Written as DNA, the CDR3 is TGTGCCAGCAGTTTTTCGAGAGGCAGCAATCAGCCCCAGCATTTT.

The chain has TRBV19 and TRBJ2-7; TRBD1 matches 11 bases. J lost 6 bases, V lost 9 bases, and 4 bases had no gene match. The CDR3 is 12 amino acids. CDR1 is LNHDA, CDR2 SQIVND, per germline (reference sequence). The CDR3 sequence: CASGQGASEQYF. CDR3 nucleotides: TGTGCCAGCGGACAGGGGGCGAGCGAGCAGTACTTC.

This chain's CDR3 is CASSISGTGESYTF. The CDR3 DNA sequence: TGTGCCAGCAGTATTTCCGGGACAGGGGAAAGCTACACCTTC. J is TRBJ1-2 and V is TRBV6-1; 10 bases align to TRBD1. CDR1 and CDR2 (germline): MNHNS, SASEGT. The CDR3 consists of 14 residues. The J segment lost 9 bases and the V segment lost 5 bases, leaving 9 bases of the junction unmatched.

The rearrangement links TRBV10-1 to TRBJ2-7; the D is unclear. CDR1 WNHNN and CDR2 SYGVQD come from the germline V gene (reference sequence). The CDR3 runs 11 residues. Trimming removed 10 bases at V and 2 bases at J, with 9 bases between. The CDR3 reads CAKGEAYEQYF. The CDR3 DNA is TGCGCCAAGGGTGAGGCCTACGAGCAGTACTTC.

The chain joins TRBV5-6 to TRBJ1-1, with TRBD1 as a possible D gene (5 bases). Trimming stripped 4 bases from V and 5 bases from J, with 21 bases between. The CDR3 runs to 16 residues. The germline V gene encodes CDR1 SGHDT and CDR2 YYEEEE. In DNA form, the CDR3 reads TGTGCCAGCAGCGCCGGCTCGGGCAGGGTAGGGACTGAAGCTTTCTTT. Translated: CASSAGSGRVGTEAFF.

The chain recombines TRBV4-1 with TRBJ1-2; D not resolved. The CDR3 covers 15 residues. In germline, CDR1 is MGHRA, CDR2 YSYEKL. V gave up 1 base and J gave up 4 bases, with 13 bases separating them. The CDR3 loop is CASSQVGTDLYGYTF. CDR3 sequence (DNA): TGCGCCAGCAGCCAAGTAGGTACCGACCTCTATGGCTACACCTTC.

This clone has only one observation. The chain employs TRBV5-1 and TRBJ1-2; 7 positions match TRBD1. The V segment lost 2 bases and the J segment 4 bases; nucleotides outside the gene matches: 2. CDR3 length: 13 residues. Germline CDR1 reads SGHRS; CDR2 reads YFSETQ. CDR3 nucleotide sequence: TGCGCCAGCAGCTTCGACAGGGTCTATGGCTACACCTTC. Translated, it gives CASSFDRVYGYTF.

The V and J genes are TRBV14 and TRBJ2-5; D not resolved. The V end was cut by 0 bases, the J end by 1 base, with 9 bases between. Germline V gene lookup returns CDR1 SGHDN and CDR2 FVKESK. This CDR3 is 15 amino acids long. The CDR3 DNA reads TGTGCCAGCAGCCAAGATCCCGGATCCCAAGAGACCCAGTACTTC. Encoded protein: CASSQDPGSQETQYF.

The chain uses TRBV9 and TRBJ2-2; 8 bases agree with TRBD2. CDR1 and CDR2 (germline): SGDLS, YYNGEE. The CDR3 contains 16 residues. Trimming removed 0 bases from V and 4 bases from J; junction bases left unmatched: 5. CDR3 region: CASSVDGTRSTGELFF. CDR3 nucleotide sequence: TGTGCCAGCAGCGTAGACGGGACTAGGAGCACCGGGGAGCTGTTTTTT.

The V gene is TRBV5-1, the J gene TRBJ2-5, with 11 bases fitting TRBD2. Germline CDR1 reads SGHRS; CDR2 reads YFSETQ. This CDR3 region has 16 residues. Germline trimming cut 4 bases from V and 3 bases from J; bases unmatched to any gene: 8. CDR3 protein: CASSVAGGGGKETQYF. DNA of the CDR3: TGCGCCAGCAGCGTAGCGGGAGGGGGAGGTAAAGAGACCCAGTACTTC.

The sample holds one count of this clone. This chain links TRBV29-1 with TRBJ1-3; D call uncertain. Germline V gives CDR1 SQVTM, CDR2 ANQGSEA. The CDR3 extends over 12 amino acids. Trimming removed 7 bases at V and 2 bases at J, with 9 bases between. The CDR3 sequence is CSGWTAGNTIYF. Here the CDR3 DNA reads TGCAGCGGGTGGACGGCTGGAAACACCATATATTTT.

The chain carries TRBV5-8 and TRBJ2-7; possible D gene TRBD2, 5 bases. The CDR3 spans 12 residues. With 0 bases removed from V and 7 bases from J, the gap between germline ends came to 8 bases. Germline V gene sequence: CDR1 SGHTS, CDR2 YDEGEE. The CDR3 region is CASSLAPGEQYF. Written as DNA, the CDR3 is TGTGCCAGCAGCTTGGCCCCGGGGGAGCAGTACTTC.

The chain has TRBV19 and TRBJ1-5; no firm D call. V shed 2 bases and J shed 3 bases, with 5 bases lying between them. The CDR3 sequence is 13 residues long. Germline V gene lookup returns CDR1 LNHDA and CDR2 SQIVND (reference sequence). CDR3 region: CASSIMVNQPQHF. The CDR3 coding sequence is TGTGCCAGTAGTATAATGGTCAATCAGCCCCAGCATTTT.

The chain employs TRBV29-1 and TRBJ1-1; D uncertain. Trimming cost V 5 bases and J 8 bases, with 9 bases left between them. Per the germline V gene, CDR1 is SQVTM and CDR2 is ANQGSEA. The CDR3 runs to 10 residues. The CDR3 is CSVYAGEAFF. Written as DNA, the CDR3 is TGCAGCGTTTATGCAGGAGAAGCTTTCTTT.

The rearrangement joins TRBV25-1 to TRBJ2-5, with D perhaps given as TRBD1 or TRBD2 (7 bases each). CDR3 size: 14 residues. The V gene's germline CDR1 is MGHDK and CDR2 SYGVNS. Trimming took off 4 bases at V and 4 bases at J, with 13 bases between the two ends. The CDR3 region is CASSVQGGAETQYF. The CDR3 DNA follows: TGTGCCAGCAGTGTCCAGGGGGGGGCAGAGACCCAGTACTTC.

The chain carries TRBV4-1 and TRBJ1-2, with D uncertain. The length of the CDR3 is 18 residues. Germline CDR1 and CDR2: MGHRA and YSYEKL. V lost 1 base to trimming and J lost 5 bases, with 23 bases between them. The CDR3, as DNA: TGCGCCAGCAGCCAAGTGTCGACTCAGCGCGCTAGAAGGTATGGCTACACCTTC. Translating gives CASSQVSTQRARRYGYTF.

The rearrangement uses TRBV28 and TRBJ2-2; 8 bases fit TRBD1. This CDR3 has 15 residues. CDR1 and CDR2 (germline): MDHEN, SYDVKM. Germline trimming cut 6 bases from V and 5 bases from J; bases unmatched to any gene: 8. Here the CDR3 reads CASRTGTGLTGELFF. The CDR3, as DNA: TGTGCCAGCAGGACCGGGACAGGTTTGACCGGGGAGCTGTTTTTT.